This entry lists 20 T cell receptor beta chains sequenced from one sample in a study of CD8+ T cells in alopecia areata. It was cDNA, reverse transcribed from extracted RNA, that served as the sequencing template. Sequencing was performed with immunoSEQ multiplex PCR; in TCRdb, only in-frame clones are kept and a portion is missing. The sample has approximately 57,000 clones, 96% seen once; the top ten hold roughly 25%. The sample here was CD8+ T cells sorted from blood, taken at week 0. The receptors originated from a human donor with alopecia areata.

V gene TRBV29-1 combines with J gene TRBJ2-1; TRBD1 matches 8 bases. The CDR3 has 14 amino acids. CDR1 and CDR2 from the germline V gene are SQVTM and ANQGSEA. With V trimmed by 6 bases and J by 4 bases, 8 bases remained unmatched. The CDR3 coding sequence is TGCAGCGTAGACCGGACAGGGAATTACAATGAGCAGTTCTTC. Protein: CSVDRTGNYNEQFF.

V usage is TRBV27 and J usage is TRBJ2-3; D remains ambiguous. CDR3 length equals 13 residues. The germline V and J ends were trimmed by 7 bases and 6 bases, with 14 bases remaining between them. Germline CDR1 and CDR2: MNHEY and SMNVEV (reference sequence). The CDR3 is CASTVAGGDTQYF. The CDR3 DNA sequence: TGTGCCAGCACCGTCGCAGGTGGCGATACGCAGTATTTT.

CDR3 residues: CASSQEAGTYEQYF. CDR3 coding DNA: TGTGCCAGCAGCCAGGAGGCGGGTACCTACGAGCAGTACTTC. This chain links TRBV27 with TRBJ2-7, with D perhaps matching TRBD2 (5 bases). CDR1 is MNHEY, CDR2 SMNVEV, per germline (reference sequence). Trimming cost V 6 bases and J 2 bases, with 14 bases left between them. The CDR3 contains 14 residues.

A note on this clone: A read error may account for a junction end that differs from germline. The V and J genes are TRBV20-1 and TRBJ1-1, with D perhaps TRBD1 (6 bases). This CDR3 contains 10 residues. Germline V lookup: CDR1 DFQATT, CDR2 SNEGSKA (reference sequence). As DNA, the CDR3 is TGCAGTGCTACTTTGGACAGCCCCCGGTTT. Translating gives CSATLDSPRF.

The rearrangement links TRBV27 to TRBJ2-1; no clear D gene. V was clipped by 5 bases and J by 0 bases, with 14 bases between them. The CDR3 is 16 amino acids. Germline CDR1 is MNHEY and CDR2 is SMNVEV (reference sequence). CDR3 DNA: TGTGCCAGCAGTCACCCCGGCCGGCGCTCCTACAATGAGCAGTTCTTC. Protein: CASSHPGRRSYNEQFF.

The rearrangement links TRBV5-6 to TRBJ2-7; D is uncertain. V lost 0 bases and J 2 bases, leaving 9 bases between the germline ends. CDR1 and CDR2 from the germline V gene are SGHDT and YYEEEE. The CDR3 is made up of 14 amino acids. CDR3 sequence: CASSLAVGTYEQYF. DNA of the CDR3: TGTGCCAGCAGCTTGGCCGTCGGAACCTACGAGCAGTACTTC.

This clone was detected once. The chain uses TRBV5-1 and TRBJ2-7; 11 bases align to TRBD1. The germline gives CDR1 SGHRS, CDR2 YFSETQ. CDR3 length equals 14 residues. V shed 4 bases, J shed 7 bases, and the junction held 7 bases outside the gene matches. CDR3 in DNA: TGCGCCAGCAGCGACGGACAGGGGGCGGGAGAGCAGTACTTC. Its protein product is CASSDGQGAGEQYF.

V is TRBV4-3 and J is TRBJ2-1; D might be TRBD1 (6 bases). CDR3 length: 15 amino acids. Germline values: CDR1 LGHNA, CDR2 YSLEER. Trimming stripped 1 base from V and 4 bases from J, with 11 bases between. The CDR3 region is CASSQGTGTYNEQFF. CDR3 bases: TGCGCCAGCAGCCAAGGGACCGGGACATACAATGAGCAGTTCTTC.

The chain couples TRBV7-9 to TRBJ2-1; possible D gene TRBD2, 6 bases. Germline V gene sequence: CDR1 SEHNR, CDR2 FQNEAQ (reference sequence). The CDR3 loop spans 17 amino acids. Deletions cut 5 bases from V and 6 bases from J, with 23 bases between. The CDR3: CASSPEDLGGEINEQFF. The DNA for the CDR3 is TGTGCCAGCAGCCCAGAAGATCTTGGCGGGGAGATCAATGAGCAGTTCTTC.

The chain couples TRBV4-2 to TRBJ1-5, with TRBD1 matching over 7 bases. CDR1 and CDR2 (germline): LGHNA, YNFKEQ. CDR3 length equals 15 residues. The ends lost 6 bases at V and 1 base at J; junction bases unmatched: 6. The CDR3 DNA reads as TGTGCCAGCAGACAGACAGGGAGAAGCAATCAGCCCCAGCATTTT. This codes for CASRQTGRSNQPQHF.

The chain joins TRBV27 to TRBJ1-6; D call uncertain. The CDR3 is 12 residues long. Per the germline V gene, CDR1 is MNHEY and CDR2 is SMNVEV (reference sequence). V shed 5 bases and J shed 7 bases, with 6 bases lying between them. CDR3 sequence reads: CASSPTNSPLHF. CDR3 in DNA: TGTGCCAGCAGTCCTACCAATTCACCCCTCCACTTT.

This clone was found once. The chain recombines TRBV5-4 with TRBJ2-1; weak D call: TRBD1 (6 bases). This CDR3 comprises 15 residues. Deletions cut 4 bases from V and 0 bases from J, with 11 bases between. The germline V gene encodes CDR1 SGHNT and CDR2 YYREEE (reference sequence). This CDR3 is CASSPRGRSYNEQFF. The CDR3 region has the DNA TGTGCCAGCAGCCCCAGGGGACGCTCCTACAATGAGCAGTTCTTC.

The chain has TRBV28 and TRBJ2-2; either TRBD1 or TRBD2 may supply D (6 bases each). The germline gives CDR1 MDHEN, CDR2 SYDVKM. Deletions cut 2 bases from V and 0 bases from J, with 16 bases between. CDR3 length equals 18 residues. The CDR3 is CASSLGAGGSPNTGELFF. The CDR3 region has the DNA TGTGCCAGCAGTTTAGGGGCCGGGGGCTCCCCGAACACCGGGGAGCTGTTTTTT.

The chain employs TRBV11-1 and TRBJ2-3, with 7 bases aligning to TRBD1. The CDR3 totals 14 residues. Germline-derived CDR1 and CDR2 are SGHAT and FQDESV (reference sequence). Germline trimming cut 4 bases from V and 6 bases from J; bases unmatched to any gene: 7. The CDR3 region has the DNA TGTGCCAGCAGCTACAGACAGGGTTCCGATACGCAGTATTTT. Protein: CASSYRQGSDTQYF.

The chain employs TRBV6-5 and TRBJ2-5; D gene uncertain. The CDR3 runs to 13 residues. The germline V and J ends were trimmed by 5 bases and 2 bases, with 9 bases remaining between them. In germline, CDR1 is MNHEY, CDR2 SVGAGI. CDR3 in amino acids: CASSRRLQETQYF. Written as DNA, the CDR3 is TGTGCCAGCAGTCGTCGTCTTCAAGAGACCCAGTACTTC.

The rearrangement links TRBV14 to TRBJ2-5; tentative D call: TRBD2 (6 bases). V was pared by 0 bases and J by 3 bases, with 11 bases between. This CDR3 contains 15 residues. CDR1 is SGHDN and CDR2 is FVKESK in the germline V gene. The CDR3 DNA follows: TGTGCCAGCAGCCAAGAAGCGGGTTTAGAAGAGACCCAGTACTTC. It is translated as CASSQEAGLEETQYF.

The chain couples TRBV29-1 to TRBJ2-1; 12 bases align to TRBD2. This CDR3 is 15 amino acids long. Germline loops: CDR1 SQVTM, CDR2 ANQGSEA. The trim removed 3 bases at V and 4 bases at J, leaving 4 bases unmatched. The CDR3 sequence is CSVETSGGPYNEQFF. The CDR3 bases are TGCAGCGTTGAGACTAGCGGGGGCCCATACAATGAGCAGTTCTTC.

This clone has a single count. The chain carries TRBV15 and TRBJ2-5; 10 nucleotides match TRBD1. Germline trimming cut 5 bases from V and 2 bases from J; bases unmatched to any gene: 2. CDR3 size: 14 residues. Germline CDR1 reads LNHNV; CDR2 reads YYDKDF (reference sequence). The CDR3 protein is CATSEGQGQETQYF. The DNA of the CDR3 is TGTGCCACCAGCGAGGGACAGGGGCAAGAGACCCAGTACTTC. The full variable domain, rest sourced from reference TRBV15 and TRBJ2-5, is DAMVIQNPRYQVTQFGKPVTLSCSQTLNHNVMYWYQQKSSQAPKLLFHYYDKDFNNEADTPDNFQSRRPNTSFCFLDIRSPGLGDTAMYLCATSEGQGQETQYFGPGTRLLVL.

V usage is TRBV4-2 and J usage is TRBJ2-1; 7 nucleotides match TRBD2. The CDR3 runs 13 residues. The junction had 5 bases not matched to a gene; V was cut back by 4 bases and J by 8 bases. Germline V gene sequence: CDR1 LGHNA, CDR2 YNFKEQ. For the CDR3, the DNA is TGTGCCAGCAGCCCCGCGGGAGCCGATGAGCAGTTCTTC. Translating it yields CASSPAGADEQFF.

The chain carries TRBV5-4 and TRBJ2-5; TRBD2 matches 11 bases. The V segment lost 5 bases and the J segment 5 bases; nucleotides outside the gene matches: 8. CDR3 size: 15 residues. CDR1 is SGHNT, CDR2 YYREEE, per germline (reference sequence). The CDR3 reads CASSSIAGGHETQYF. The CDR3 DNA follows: TGTGCCAGCAGTTCCATAGCGGGGGGGCACGAGACCCAGTACTTC.